The 6 T cell receptor beta chains presented below share a single source sample, sequenced in a study of blood T cell repertoires in COVID-19. The repertoire was sequenced with immunoSEQ multiplex PCR; TCRdb's copy has only in-frame clones and lacks some. This table holds some 200,000 clones, about 85% found once. The sequenced sample consisted of peripheral blood. These receptor sequences come from a woman under 30 who had recovered from COVID-19.

The chain joins TRBV5-6 to TRBJ1-5; D is unclear. This CDR3 comprises 12 residues. Between the trimmed V and J ends, which lost 2 bases and 4 bases, there was a span of 4 bases. Per germline, CDR1 SGHDT and CDR2 YYEEEE. As DNA, the CDR3 is TGTGCCAGCAGCTTTCAGAATCAGCCCCAGCATTTT. It is translated as CASSFQNQPQHF.

This chain connects TRBV6-5 to TRBJ1-2, with 7 bases that match TRBD1. With V trimmed by 5 bases and J by 5 bases, 8 bases remained unmatched. Germline CDR1 and CDR2: MNHEY and SVGAGI. The CDR3 consists of 14 residues. This chain's CDR3 is CASSPDRDGYGYTF. DNA of the CDR3: TGTGCCAGCAGTCCAGACAGGGATGGGTATGGCTACACCTTC.

The chain recombines TRBV15 with TRBJ2-1; 7 bases are a match to TRBD1. J lost 3 bases, V lost 5 bases, and 10 bases had no gene match. Germline-derived CDR1 and CDR2 are LNHNV and YYDKDF (reference sequence). The CDR3 sequence is 16 residues long. CDR3 sequence reads: CATSPGGTGLYNEQFF. The CDR3 DNA follows: TGTGCCACCAGCCCAGGGGGAACCGGACTCTACAATGAGCAGTTCTTC.

The chain joins TRBV7-3 to TRBJ2-1, with no clear D. Germline V gives CDR1 SGHTA, CDR2 FQGTGA. With 1 base removed from V and 4 bases from J, the gap between germline ends came to 5 bases. This CDR3 is 13 amino acids long. The DNA for the CDR3 is TGTGCCAGCAGCTTAAACAATTACAATGAGCAGTTCTTC. Translating gives CASSLNNYNEQFF.

This clone came up once. V gene TRBV27 combines with J gene TRBJ2-3, with D hard to call. Germline CDR1 is MNHEY and CDR2 is SMNVEV (reference sequence). Deletions cut 6 bases from V and 5 bases from J, with 12 bases between. The CDR3 is 13 amino acids. The CDR3: CASSPPELDTQYF. CDR3 nucleotide sequence: TGTGCCAGCAGCCCACCGGAGTTAGATACGCAGTATTTT.

This clone came up a few times. The chain recombines TRBV5-1 with TRBJ2-1, with TRBD1 as a possible D gene (5 bases). This CDR3 has 12 amino acids. Germline lookup yields CDR1 SGHRS and CDR2 YFSETQ. V lost 2 bases and J lost 8, with 8 bases in between. The CDR3 region is CASSFQGYEQFF. The CDR3 DNA follows: TGCGCCAGCAGCTTCCAGGGATATGAGCAGTTCTTC.